This T cell receptor beta chain emerged from a study of T cell repertoires in cytomegalovirus infection. Across the study: Indications came from public TCR beta signatures; they pointed to CMV infection and to a matching HLA type.

To note about this clonotype: Its target is not known.

The V gene end was trimmed by 2 bases and the J gene end by 0 bases; junction bases not matched to a gene: 5. The V gene's germline CDR1 is MNHNY and CDR2 SVGAGI (reference sequence). CDR3 size: 16 residues. Notes on the study in general: Pooled public TCR beta family frequency picked out CMV carriers with the relevant HLA. HLA-C-restricted CMV clonotypes gave the most frequent clonotype in two of eight donors.

TCRdb fed the reads into MiXCR, producing one record per CDR3 protein. The sample carries 300,000 to 400,000 distinct CDR3 sequences, more than 8% recorded once. Sequencing was performed on PBMCs. The TCR comes from a human donor in good health (CMV status not recorded). Some clones in this sample may be carry-over from other donors' samples. The rearrangement joins TRBV6-6 to TRBJ2-3, with 7 bases lining up with TRBD1. The chain's CDR3 is CASSYPGTASTDTQYF. CDR3 sequence (DNA): TGTGCCAGCAGTTACCCCGGGACAGCTAGCACAGATACGCAGTATTTT.